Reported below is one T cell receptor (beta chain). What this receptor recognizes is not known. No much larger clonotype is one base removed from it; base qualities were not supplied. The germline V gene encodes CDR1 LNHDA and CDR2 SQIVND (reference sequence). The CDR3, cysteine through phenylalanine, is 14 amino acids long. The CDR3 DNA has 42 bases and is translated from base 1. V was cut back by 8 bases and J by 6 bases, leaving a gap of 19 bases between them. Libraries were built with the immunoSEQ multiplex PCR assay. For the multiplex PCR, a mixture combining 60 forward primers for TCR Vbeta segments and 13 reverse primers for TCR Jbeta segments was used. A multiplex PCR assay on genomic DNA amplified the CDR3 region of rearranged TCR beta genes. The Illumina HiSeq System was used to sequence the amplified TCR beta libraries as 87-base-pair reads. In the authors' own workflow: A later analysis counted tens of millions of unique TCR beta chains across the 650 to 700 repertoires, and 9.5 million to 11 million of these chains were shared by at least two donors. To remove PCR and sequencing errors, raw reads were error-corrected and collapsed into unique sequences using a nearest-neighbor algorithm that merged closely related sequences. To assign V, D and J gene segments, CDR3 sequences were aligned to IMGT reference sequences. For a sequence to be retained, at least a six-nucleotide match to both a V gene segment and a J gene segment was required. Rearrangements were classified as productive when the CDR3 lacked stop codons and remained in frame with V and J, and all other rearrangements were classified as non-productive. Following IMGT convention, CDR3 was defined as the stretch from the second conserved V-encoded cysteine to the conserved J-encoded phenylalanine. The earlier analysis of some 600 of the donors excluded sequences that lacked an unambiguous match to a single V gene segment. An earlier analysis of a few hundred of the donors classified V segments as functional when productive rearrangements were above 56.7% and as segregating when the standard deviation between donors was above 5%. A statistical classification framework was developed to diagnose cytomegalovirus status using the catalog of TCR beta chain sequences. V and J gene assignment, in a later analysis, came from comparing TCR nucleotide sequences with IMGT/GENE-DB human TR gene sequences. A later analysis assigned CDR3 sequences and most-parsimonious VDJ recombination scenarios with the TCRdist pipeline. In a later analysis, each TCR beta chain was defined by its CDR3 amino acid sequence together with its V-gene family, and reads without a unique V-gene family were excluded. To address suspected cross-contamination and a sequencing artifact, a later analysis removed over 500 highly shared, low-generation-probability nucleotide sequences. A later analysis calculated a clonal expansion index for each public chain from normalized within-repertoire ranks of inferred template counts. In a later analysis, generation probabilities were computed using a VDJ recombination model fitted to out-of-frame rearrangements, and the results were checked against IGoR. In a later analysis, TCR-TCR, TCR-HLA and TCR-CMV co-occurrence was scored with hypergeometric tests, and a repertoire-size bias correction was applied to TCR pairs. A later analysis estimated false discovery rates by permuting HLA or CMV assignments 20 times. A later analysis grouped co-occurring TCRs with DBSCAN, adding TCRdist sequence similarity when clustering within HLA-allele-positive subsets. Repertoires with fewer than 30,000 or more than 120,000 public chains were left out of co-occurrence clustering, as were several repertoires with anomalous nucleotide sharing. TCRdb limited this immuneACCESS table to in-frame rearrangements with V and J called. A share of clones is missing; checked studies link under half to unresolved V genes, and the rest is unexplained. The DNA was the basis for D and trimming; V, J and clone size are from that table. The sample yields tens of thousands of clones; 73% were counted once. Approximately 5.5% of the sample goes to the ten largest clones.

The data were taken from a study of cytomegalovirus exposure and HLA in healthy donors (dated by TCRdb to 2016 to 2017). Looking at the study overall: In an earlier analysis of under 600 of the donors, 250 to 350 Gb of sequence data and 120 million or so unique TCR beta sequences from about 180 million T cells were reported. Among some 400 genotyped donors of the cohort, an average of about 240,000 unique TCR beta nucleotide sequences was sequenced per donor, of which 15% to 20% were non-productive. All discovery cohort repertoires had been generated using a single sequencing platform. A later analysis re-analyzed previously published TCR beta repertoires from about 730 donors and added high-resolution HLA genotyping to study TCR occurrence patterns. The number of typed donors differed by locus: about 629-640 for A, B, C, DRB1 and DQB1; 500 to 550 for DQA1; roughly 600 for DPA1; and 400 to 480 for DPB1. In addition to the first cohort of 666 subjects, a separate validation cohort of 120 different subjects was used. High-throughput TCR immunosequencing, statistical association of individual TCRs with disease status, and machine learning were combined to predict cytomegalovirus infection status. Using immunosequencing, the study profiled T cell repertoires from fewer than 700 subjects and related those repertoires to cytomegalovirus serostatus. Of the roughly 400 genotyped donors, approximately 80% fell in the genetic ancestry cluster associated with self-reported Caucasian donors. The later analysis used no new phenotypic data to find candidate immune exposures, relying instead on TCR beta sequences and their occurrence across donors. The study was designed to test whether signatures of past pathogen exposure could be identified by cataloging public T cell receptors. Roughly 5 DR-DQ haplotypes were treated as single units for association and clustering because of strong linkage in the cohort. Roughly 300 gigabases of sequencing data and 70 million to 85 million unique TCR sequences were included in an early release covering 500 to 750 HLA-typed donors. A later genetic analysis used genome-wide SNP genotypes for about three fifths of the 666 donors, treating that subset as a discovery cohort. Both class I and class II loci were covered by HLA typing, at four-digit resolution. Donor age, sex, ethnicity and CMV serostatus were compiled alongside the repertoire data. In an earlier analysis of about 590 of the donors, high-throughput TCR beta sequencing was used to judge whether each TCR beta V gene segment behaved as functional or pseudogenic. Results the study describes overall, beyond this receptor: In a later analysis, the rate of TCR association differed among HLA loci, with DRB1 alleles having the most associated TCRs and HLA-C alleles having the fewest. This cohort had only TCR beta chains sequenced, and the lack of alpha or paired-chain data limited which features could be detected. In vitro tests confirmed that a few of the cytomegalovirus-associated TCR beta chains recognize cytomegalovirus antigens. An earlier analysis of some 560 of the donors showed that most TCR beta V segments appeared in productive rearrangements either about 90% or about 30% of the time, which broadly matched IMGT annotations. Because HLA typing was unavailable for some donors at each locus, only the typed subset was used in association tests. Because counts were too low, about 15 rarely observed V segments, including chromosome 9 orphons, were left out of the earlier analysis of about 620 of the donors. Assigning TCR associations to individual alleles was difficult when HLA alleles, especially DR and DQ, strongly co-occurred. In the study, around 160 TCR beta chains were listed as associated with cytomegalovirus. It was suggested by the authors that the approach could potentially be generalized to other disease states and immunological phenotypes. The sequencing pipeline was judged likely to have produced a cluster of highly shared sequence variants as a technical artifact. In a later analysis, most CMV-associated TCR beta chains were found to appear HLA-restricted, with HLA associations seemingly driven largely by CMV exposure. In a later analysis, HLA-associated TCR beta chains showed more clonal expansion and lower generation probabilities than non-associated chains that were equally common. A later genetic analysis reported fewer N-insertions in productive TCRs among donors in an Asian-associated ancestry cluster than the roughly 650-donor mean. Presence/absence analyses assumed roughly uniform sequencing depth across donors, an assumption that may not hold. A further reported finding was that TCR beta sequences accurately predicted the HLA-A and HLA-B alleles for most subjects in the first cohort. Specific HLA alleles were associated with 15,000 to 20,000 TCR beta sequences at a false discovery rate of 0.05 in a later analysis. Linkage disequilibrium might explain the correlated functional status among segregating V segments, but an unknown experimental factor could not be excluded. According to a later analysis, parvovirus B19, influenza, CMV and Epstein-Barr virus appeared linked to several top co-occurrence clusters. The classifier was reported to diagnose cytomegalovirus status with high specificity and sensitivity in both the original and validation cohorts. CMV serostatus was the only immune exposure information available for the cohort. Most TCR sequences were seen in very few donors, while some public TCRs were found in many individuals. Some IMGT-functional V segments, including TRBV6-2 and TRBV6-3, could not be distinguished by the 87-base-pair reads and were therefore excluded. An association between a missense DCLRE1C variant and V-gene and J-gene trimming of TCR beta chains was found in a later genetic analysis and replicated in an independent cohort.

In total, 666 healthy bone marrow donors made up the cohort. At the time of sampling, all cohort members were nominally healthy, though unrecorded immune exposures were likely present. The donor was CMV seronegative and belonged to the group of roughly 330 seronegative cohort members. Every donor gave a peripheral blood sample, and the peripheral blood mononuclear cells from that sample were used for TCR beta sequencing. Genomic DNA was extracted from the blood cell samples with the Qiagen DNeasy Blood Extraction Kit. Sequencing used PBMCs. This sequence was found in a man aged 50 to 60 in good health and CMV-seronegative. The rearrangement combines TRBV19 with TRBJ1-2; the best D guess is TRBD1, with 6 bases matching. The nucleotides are TGTGCCAGTGCCCTAAAGGGGGAGAGGGATGGCTACACCTTC. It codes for CASALKGERDGYTF.